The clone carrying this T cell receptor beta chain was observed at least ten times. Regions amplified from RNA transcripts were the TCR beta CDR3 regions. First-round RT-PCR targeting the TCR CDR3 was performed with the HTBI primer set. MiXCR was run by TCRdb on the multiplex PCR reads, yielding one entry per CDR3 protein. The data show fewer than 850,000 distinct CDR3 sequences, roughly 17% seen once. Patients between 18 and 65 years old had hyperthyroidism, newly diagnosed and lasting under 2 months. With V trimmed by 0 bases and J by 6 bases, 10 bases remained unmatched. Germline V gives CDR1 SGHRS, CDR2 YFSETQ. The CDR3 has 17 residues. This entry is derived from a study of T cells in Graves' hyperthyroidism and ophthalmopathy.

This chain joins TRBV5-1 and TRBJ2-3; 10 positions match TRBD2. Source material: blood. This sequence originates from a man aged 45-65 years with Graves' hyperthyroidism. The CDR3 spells CASSLGWLAGEEDTQYF. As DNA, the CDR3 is TGCGCCAGCAGCTTGGGGTGGCTAGCGGGAGAGGAGGATACGCAGTATTTT.